A selection of T cell receptor beta chains follows, all from one sample in a study of blood T cell repertoires in COVID-19. Clones were read by immunoSEQ multiplex PCR, and TCRdb kept only the in-frame ones, dropping some. The sample lists about 250,000 clones, 83% seen once, with around 5.5% in the top ten. Sequencing input: peripheral blood. These TCRs come from a human donor in a cohort sampled during active COVID-19. Each CDR3 is given with its conserved first and last residue. A D gene is named only where the DNA matches it firmly. Some rows have no size entry. The others give once, few or many, or a class for an expanded clone.

V	J	D	size	DNA	CDR3
TRBV3-1/TRBV3-2	TRBJ2-7	TRBD1	.	TGTGCCAGCAGCCCCCGGTTGGACAGGGGGCGGTACGAGCAGTACTTC	CASSPRLDRGRYEQYF
TRBV5-8	TRBJ2-5	.	.	TGTGCCAGCAGTTCAGGGATGGGGGAGACCCAGTACTTC	CASSSGMGETQYF
TRBV6-5	TRBJ1-6	.	.	TGTGCCAGCAATCCCACAGGGTTGACTTCACCCCTCCACTTT	CASNPTGLTSPLHF
TRBV29-1	TRBJ2-2	TRBD2	.	TGCAGCGCCGAAAAGGGGAGCGGGACTAACACCGGGGAGCTGTTTTTT	CSAEKGSGTNTGELFF
TRBV7-9	TRBJ2-7	.	.	TGTGCCAGCAGCTTAGGTGATGGGGCCCTCTACGAGCAGTACTTC	CASSLGDGALYEQYF
TRBV24-1	TRBJ2-2	.	.	TGTGCCACCAGTGACCCAGGGTTCCACACCGGGGAGCTGTTTTTT	CATSDPGFHTGELFF
TRBV28	TRBJ2-4	.	.	TGTGCCAGCAGTTTGGCCAGCGGTAACATTCAGTACTTC	CASSLASGNIQYF
TRBV27	TRBJ2-3	TRBD2	.	TGTGCCAGCAGTCCGCTAGCGGGGGTGGGAGATACGCAGTATTTT	CASSPLAGVGDTQYF
TRBV18	TRBJ2-7	TRBD2	few	TGTGCCAGCTCACCGCTGTCCGGGGGGGCCCCCGAGCAGTACTTC	CASSPLSGGAPEQYF
TRBV2	TRBJ2-2	TRBD2	.	TGTGCCAGCCGACGGGAGGGCGCGGGCACCGGGGAGCTGTTTTTT	CASRREGAGTGELFF
TRBV6-5	TRBJ1-1	TRBD1	.	TGTGCCAGCAGTTCTCCTCCGGACAGGACTAACACTGAAGCTTTCTTT	CASSSPPDRTNTEAFF
TRBV28	TRBJ2-7	TRBD1	.	TGTGCCAGCAGTTTATCCGGACAGGTCTACGAGCAGTACTTC	CASSLSGQVYEQYF
TRBV10-3	TRBJ1-2	.	.	TGTGCCATCAGTCAGCATCTGGGAGCCGGAGATTATGGCTACACCTTC	CAISQHLGAGDYGYTF
TRBV6-6	TRBJ2-7	.	.	TGTGCCAGCAGAGCGACTTACGAGCAGTACTTC	CASRATYEQYF
TRBV29-1	TRBJ2-3	.	few	TGCAGTTATCGTAGGGGCGGCACAGATACGCAGTATTTT	CSYRRGGTDTQYF
TRBV18	TRBJ2-1	.	.	TGTGCCAGCTCGGCGGGACTCCCTAGTTTGCGCAATGAGCAGTTCTTC	CASSAGLPSLRNEQFF
TRBV5-1	TRBJ2-1	.	.	TGCGCCAGCAGCTCGGCAGAAGGGGTCGTAGTCTACAATGAGCAGTTCTTC	CASSSAEGVVVYNEQFF
TRBV4-1	TRBJ2-3	TRBD2	.	TGCGCCAGCAGCCGCGGGACTAGCGCTAGCACAGATACGCAGTATTTT	CASSRGTSASTDTQYF
TRBV5-8	TRBJ1-2	TRBD1	.	TGTGCCAGCAGCTTCCGACAGGGGTCGGCTGGCTACACCTTC	CASSFRQGSAGYTF
TRBV6-4	TRBJ1-1	TRBD1	once	TGTGCCAGCAGTGACCAGGGACAGGGGACGAGGGAAGCTTTCTTT	CASSDQGQGTREAFF
TRBV14	TRBJ1-1	.	.	TGTGCCAGCAGCCAAATATCGGGACAAGCCCCCCTGGGAGCTTTCTTT	CASSQISGQAPLGAFF
TRBV9	TRBJ2-1	.	.	TGTGCCAGCAGCGTAGACCCGGGGTACAATGAGCAGTTCTTC	CASSVDPGYNEQFF
TRBV9	TRBJ2-2	.	once	TGTGCCAGCAGCGGAGGAAACAGGCCCGGGGAGCTGTTTTTT	CASSGGNRPGELFF
TRBV14	TRBJ1-2	TRBD1	.	TGTGCCAGCAGCTATACAGGGGGGCGAGGCTACACCTTC	CASSYTGGRGYTF
TRBV3-1/TRBV3-2	TRBJ1-5	.	.	TGTGCCAGCAGCCAACGGGGATCTAGCAATCAGCCCCAGCATTTT	CASSQRGSSNQPQHF
TRBV7-9	TRBJ1-5	.	.	TGTGCCAGCAGCTTAGCGCCAGGGATTAGCAATCAGCCCCAGCATTTT	CASSLAPGISNQPQHF
TRBV12-3/TRBV12-4	TRBJ1-1	.	.	TGTGCCAGCAGTGCGACAAGCACTGAAGCTTTCTTT	CASSATSTEAFF
TRBV25-1	TRBJ1-2	.	.	TGTGCCAGCAGCGCTGGTTCGCGGGGGCTTTGGGACTATGGCTACACCTTC	CASSAGSRGLWDYGYTF
TRBV11-2	TRBJ2-7	.	.	TGTGCCAGCAGCTTATCTAGCACCGAGCAGTACTTC	CASSLSSTEQYF
TRBV10-1	TRBJ2-5	.	.	TGCGCCAGCAGTGAGTCGGGGCTTTTCCAAGAGACCCAGTACTTC	CASSESGLFQETQYF
TRBV6-5	TRBJ2-1	TRBD2	.	TGTGCCAGCAGTAGGGAGGGCTCCTACAATGAGCAGTTCTTC	CASSREGSYNEQFF
TRBV6-5	TRBJ2-2	.	.	TGTGCCAGCAGGGACAGTCAAAGGACCGGGGAGCTGTTTTTT	CASRDSQRTGELFF